Below are 27 T cell receptor beta chains sequenced from a single sample in a study of cytomegalovirus exposure and HLA in healthy donors (TCRdb year 2017). The library came from the immunoSEQ multiplex PCR assay. TCRdb took over this immuneACCESS table, retaining in-frame rearrangements with V and J assigned. Such tables are incomplete; in checked studies, under half of the missing clones stem from an unresolved V gene, and the remainder is unexplained. This sample is represented by roughly 80,000 clones; roughly 90% of them were singletons. Clones ranked in the top ten supply roughly 1.9% of the sample. Sequences were obtained from PBMCs. Source of these receptors: a man in his thirties or forties in good health and CMV-seronegative.

The CDR3 loop reads CASSKRGGLQPQHF. The DNA for the CDR3 is TGTGCCAGCAGCAAACGGGGGGGCCTTCAGCCCCAGCATTTT. V usage is TRBV28 and J usage is TRBJ1-5, with D possibly being TRBD1 (6 bases). The CDR3 sequence is 14 residues long. The V gene's germline CDR1 is MDHEN and CDR2 SYDVKM. V was cut by 6 bases and J by 6 bases, with 15 bases left in between.

The chain joins TRBV30 to TRBJ2-2, with 8 positions matching TRBD1. The V and J ends lost 2 bases and 4 bases, in that order; junction bases with no gene match: 12. Germline CDR1 is GTSNPN and CDR2 is SVGIG (reference sequence). The CDR3 spans 17 residues. CDR3 bases: TGTGCCTGGAGTCCATTCTCAGGGGGCGTGGGCACCGGGGAGCTGTTTTTT. This encodes CAWSPFSGGVGTGELFF. The full variable domain, its missing parts supplied by reference TRBV30 and TRBJ2-2, is SQTIHQWPATLVQPVGSPLSLECTVEGTSNPNLYWYRQAAGRGLQLLFYSVGIGQISSEVPQNLSASRPQDRQFILSSKKLLLSDSGFYLCAWSPFSGGVGTGELFFGEGSRLTVL.

The V gene is TRBV6-6, the J gene TRBJ2-7, with TRBD1 matching 7 bases. In germline, CDR1 is MNHNY, CDR2 SVGAGI (reference sequence). V was pared by 3 bases and J by 6 bases, with 8 bases of the junction left unmatched. The length of the CDR3 is 14 residues. CDR3: CASSYSRGSVEQYF. CDR3 DNA: TGTGCCAGCAGTTATAGCAGGGGGTCGGTCGAGCAGTACTTC.

This chain connects TRBV18 to TRBJ2-2, with TRBD2 matching 13 bases. Germline V gene sequence: CDR1 KGHSH, CDR2 LQKENI. Trimming cost V 5 bases and J 4 bases; bases outside gene matches: 4. The CDR3 spans 16 residues. CDR3: CASSSGTSGITGELFF. The CDR3 nucleotides read TGTGCCAGCTCATCGGGGACTAGCGGGATCACCGGGGAGCTGTTTTTT. Full variable domain (rest looked up from reference TRBV18 and TRBJ2-2): NAGVMQNPRHLVRRRGQEARLRCSPMKGHSHVYWYRQLPEEGLKFMVYLQKENIIDESGMPKERFSAEFPKEGPSILRIQQVVRGDSAAYFCASSSGTSGITGELFFGEGSRLTVL.

The gene calls are TRBV6-5 and TRBJ2-7, with 9 bases aligning to TRBD1. This CDR3 is 16 amino acids long. Germline V gene lookup returns CDR1 MNHEY and CDR2 SVGAGI. Losses at the gene ends were 2 bases for V and 4 bases for J; bases not matched to a gene: 9. The CDR3 protein is CASSYTSGTGIYEQYF. As DNA, the CDR3 is TGTGCCAGCAGTTACACTTCCGGGACAGGGATATACGAGCAGTACTTC.

CDR3 sequence: CASSLIGPRNSPLHF. DNA of the CDR3: TGCGCCAGCAGCTTGATAGGTCCTAGAAATTCACCCCTCCACTTT. V usage is TRBV5-1 and J usage is TRBJ1-6, with D uncertain. Germline-derived CDR1 and CDR2 are SGHRS and YFSETQ. This CDR3 is 15 amino acids long. Trimming removed 1 base from V and 7 bases from J, with 12 bases in between.

V gene TRBV5-4 combines with J gene TRBJ1-2, with a possible D match to TRBD1 (5 bases). V was cut by 4 bases and J by 4 bases, with 26 bases left in between. The CDR3 runs 18 residues. Germline CDR1 and CDR2: SGHNT and YYREEE (reference sequence). This chain's CDR3 is CASSGVQEGRGTRYGYTF. The CDR3 DNA reads TGTGCCAGCAGCGGCGTCCAGGAGGGTCGGGGGACTCGCTATGGCTACACCTTC.

The rearrangement links TRBV29-1 to TRBJ2-7; 7 bases fit TRBD1. The CDR3 runs to 12 residues. J lost 6 bases, V lost 5 bases, and 7 bases had no gene match. The germline gives CDR1 SQVTM, CDR2 ANQGSEA. CDR3 sequence (DNA): TGCAGCGTTAGGACAGGACGGGGCGAGCAGTACTTC. Amino acids: CSVRTGRGEQYF.

There are a few counts of this clone. This chain joins TRBV7-3 and TRBJ2-3; maybe TRBD1 (5 bases). The germline V gene encodes CDR1 SGHTA and CDR2 FQGTGA. V dropped 4 bases and J dropped 0 bases, with 8 bases sitting between them. CDR3 length equals 14 residues. CDR3 protein: CASSSGASTDTQYF. The CDR3 nucleotides read TGTGCCAGCAGCTCTGGGGCTAGCACAGATACGCAGTATTTT.

The chain uses TRBV2 and TRBJ2-7; 10 nucleotides match TRBD2. V shed 6 bases, J shed 1 base, and the junction held 0 bases outside the gene matches. The germline V gene encodes CDR1 SNHLY and CDR2 FYNNEI. The CDR3 consists of 13 residues. The CDR3, as DNA: TGTGCCAGCAGACTAGCGGGATCCTACGAGCAGTACTTC. Its protein product is CASRLAGSYEQYF.

The sample holds one count of this clone. V usage is TRBV18 and J usage is TRBJ2-3; 8 bases line up with TRBD1. J was trimmed by 3 bases and V by 5 bases; bases with no gene match: 1. Germline V CDR1 and CDR2: KGHSH, LQKENI. The CDR3 length is 13 residues. CDR3 sequence (DNA): TGTGCCAGCTCAACAGGGGGAACAGATACGCAGTATTTT. Its protein is CASSTGGTDTQYF. The full variable domain, its missing parts supplied by reference TRBV18 and TRBJ2-3, is NAGVMQNPRHLVRRRGQEARLRCSPMKGHSHVYWYRQLPEEGLKFMVYLQKENIIDESGMPKERFSAEFPKEGPSILRIQQVVRGDSAAYFCASSTGGTDTQYFGPGTRLTVL.

The chain links TRBV7-8 to TRBJ1-4; D is possibly TRBD1 (6 bases). Germline CDR1 reads SGHVS; CDR2 reads FQNEAQ. The CDR3 has 19 amino acids. Trimming removed 4 bases at V and 4 bases at J, with 25 bases between. The CDR3 bases are TGTGCCAGCAGCTCTAAGGGGCAGGGGAGGGCCGCGATTAATGAAAAACTGTTTTTT. Translated: CASSSKGQGRAAINEKLFF. The full variable domain, its missing parts supplied by reference TRBV7-8 and TRBJ1-4, is GAGVSQSPRYKVAKRGQDVALRCDPISGHVSLFWYQQALGQGPEFLTYFQNEAQLDKSGLPSDRFFAERPEGSVSTLKIQRTQQEDSAVYLCASSSKGQGRAAINEKLFFGSGTQLSVL.

This clone was picked up a small number of times. J is TRBJ1-5 and V is TRBV29-1, with D tentatively TRBD1 (5 bases). Germline CDR1 SQVTM, CDR2 ANQGSEA. The germline V and J ends were trimmed by 4 bases and 0 bases, with 7 bases remaining between them. The CDR3 covers 13 residues. The CDR3 protein is CSVGQNSNQPQHF. The CDR3 DNA reads as TGCAGCGTTGGACAGAATAGCAATCAGCCCCAGCATTTT. Together with reference TRBV29-1 and TRBJ1-5, the CDR3 gives the full variable domain: SAVISQKPSRDICQRGTSLTIQCQVDSQVTMMFWYRQQPGQSLTLIATANQGSEATYESGFVIDKFPISRPNLTFSTLTVSNMSPEDSSIYLCSVGQNSNQPQHFGDGTRLSIL.

The CDR3, as DNA: TGTGCCAGCAGCCAAGGTGGACAGGCATTCCCGGCCGAGCAGTACTTC. Translation gives CASSQGGQAFPAEQYF. The chain combines TRBV14 with TRBJ2-7; 7 nucleotides line up with TRBD1. CDR1 SGHDN and CDR2 FVKESK come from the germline V gene. The CDR3 runs to 16 residues. V shed 1 base and J 6 bases; nucleotides not matched to a gene: 12.

This chain joins TRBV5-1 and TRBJ1-4; D uncertain. Trimming pared 4 bases from V and 4 bases from J, leaving 8 bases between. The CDR3 spans 13 residues. Germline V CDR1 and CDR2: SGHRS, YFSETQ. The CDR3 here is CASSVRFNEKLFF. CDR3 in DNA: TGCGCCAGCAGCGTCCGTTTTAATGAAAAACTGTTTTTT.

J is TRBJ1-2 and V is TRBV5-4; TRBD1 agrees at 11 bases. This CDR3 has 14 residues. With 5 bases clipped from V and 6 bases from J, the junction kept 6 bases outside the gene matches. The germline CDR1 and CDR2 sequences are SGHNT and YYREEE (reference sequence). The CDR3 DNA follows: TGTGCCAGCAGTGGGGACAGGGGGAGTAATGGCTACACCTTC. It encodes CASSGDRGSNGYTF.

The rearrangement joins TRBV5-1 to TRBJ2-7, with 7 bases matching TRBD2. Trimming at V came to 4 bases and at J to 2 bases, leaving 3 bases not matched to a gene. The CDR3 has 13 amino acids. Germline V CDR1 and CDR2: SGHRS, YFSETQ. This CDR3 is CASSTTSAYEQYF. Here the CDR3 DNA reads TGCGCCAGCAGCACCACTAGCGCCTACGAGCAGTACTTC.

The chain links TRBV11-2 to TRBJ1-2, with D unresolved. There are 13 residues in the CDR3. The V end was cut by 8 bases, the J end by 6 bases, with 16 bases between. Germline CDR1 SGHAT, CDR2 FQNNGV. The CDR3 region has the DNA TGTGCCAGCGGCGAGACATTACCAGATGGCTACACCTTC. Protein product: CASGETLPDGYTF.

The chain uses TRBV13 and TRBJ1-2; D gene unclear. The CDR3 has 16 residues. The V end lost 5 bases, the J end lost 6 bases, and 22 bases lay between the germline ends. Germline CDR1 and CDR2: PRHDT and FYEKMQ (reference sequence). CDR3 in amino acids: CASSHPAPRPKDGYTF. CDR3 bases: TGTGCCAGCAGCCATCCGGCCCCCAGGCCCAAGGATGGCTACACCTTC.

V usage is TRBV5-1 and J usage is TRBJ1-5, with D maybe TRBD1 (6 bases). The V end was cut by 2 bases, the J end by 5 bases, with 11 bases between. Germline CDR1 reads SGHRS; CDR2 reads YFSETQ. The CDR3 runs to 14 residues. CDR3 protein: CASSFGGGDQPQHF. The CDR3 bases are TGCGCCAGCAGCTTCGGAGGGGGGGATCAGCCCCAGCATTTT.

On this clone itself: One end of the junction varies from germline; a read error may be responsible. The chain couples TRBV7-7 to TRBJ2-7; the match to TRBD2 covers 13 bases. CDR1 SSHAT and CDR2 FNYEAQ come from the germline V gene (reference sequence). The CDR3 consists of 15 residues. CDR3 protein: CASSKGLAGSYEQYF. The DNA of the CDR3 is TGTGCTAGCAGCAAGGGACTAGCGGGGTCCTACGAGCAGTACTTC. Based on the CDR3 plus reference TRBV7-7 and TRBJ2-7, the full variable domain is GAGVSQSPRYKVTKRGQDVTLRCDPISSHATLYWYQQALGQGPEFLTYFNYEAQPDKSGLPSDRFSAERPEGSISTLTIQRTEQRDSAMYRCASSKGLAGSYEQYFGPGTRLTVT.

This chain uses TRBV7-2 with TRBJ2-2, with D uncertain. V dropped 5 bases and J dropped 6 bases, with 16 bases sitting between them. Germline CDR1 SGHTA, CDR2 FQGNSA. This CDR3 is built from 15 residues. CDR3 sequence (DNA): TGTGCCAGCAGCCCGCGACCGGTGGGCGCCGGGGAGCTGTTTTTT. It codes for CASSPRPVGAGELFF.

The V and J genes are TRBV21-1 and TRBJ2-2; the DNA was not used to check the table's D call, TRBD2. TRBV21-1 is a pseudogene. This CDR3 region has 13 residues. CDR3 region: CASTPGDTGELFF. The CDR3 bases are TGTGCCAGCACCCCCGGGGACACCGGGGAGCTGTTTTTT.

This clone was counted only a few times. This chain joins TRBV6-4 and TRBJ1-1; 7 nucleotides match TRBD1. The germline CDR1 and CDR2 sequences are MRHNA and SNTAGT. V dropped 6 bases and J dropped 4; count of bases not matched to a gene: 8. This CDR3 region has 14 residues. CDR3 sequence (DNA): TGTGCCAGCAGCCCCGGTCAGGGGGTCACTGAAGCTTTCTTT. Translated, it gives CASSPGQGVTEAFF.

This clone was seen only once. At one boundary the junction diverges from the germline segment, which might be a read error. J is TRBJ2-7 and V is TRBV19; D unclear. CDR3 length: 11 residues. Germline V gene lookup returns CDR1 LNHDA and CDR2 SQIVND (reference sequence). CDR3 region: CASSPGYGQYF. In DNA, the CDR3 is TGTGCCAGTAGTCCGGGTTACGGGCAGTACTTC. The full variable domain, in which reference TRBV19 and TRBJ2-7 provide the parts outside the CDR3, is DGGITQSPKYLFRKEGQNVTLSCEQNLNHDAMYWYRQDPGQGLRLIYYSQIVNDFQKGDIAEGYSVSREKKESFPLTVTSAQKNPTAFYLCASSPGYGQYFGPGTRLTVT.

This chain connects TRBV5-4 to TRBJ2-5; weak D call: TRBD1 (7 bases). V lost 6 bases, J lost 2 bases, and 20 bases lay in between. This CDR3 contains 16 residues. From germline, CDR1 is SGHNT and CDR2 YYREEE (reference sequence). CDR3 amino acids: CASTQKGQEGQETQYF. The DNA of the CDR3 is TGTGCCAGCACCCAAAAAGGACAGGAGGGGCAAGAGACCCAGTACTTC.

This clone was detected only a few times. V usage is TRBV7-9 and J usage is TRBJ1-2, with TRBD1 as a possible D gene (6 bases). The CDR3 is 14 residues long. V was shortened by 2 bases and J by 3 bases, with 10 bases between the two germline ends. Per germline, CDR1 SEHNR and CDR2 FQNEAQ (reference sequence). The CDR3 coding sequence is TGTGCCAGCAGCTTATTAAGACAGGACTATGGCTACACCTTC. Protein sequence: CASSLLRQDYGYTF.